This TCR beta chain stems from a study of tumor and adjacent non-tumor tissue in lung cancer. Study context: The cohort had under 15 adenocarcinoma, 2 squamous cell and 1 small cell patients.

Study results and caveats: Tumor tissue had significantly higher TCR diversity than normal lung.

Worth noting for this clonotype: No antigen is known for it.

The germline V gene has CDR1 SGHAT and CDR2 FQNNGV. CDR3 size: 13 residues. The V gene lost 10 bases and the J gene lost 5 bases, with 17 bases spanning the gap. The library came from three nested PCR rounds adapted from ARM-PCR protocols. In TCRdb, the multiplex PCR reads were re-called with MiXCR into one record per CDR3 protein. The sample yields 43,000 or so distinct CDR3 sequences, 60% seen once. No cell sorting was done before RNA was extracted from the tissue. The normal lung tissue was taken more than 3 cm from the tumor edge. This TCR came from a middle-aged man with non-small cell lung cancer. The genes are TRBV11-2 and TRBJ2-5; D is unclear. Material for sequencing was distant non-tumor lung tissue. CDR3 nucleotide sequence: TGTGCCAACACCTTAGTGGTCGTGGAGACCCAGTACTTC. It is translated as CANTLVVVETQYF. Filled out from reference TRBV11-2 and TRBJ2-5, the complete variable domain reads EAGVAQSPRYKIIEKRQSVAFWCNPISGHATLYWYQQILGQGPKLLIQFQNNGVVDDSQLPKDRFSAERLKGVDSTLKIQPAKLEDSAVYLCANTLVVVETQYFGPGTRLLVL.